The source of this T cell receptor beta chain is a study of blood T cells in healthy people across ages. Primers used in a second PCR of about 7 to 12 cycles were a sample-barcoded 5' primer and a J-beta primer mix. TCRdb processed the 5' RACE reads anew with MiXCR; each CDR3 protein has one entry. Of fewer than 900,000 distinct CDR3 sequences listed, 49% were seen once; the top ten hold about 32%. Germline loops: CDR1 SNHLY, CDR2 FYNNEI. Trimming cost V 4 bases and J 3 bases; bases outside gene matches: 5. This CDR3 contains 15 residues. The clonotype originates from a woman between 55 and 75 years old in good health. Sequenced input: blood. The chain has TRBV2 and TRBJ2-3; 9 bases line up with TRBD1. The CDR3 region is CASSAGTGRTDTQYF. The CDR3 DNA sequence: TGTGCCAGCAGTGCCGGGACAGGGAGGACAGATACGCAGTATTTT.